The entry that follows covers one T cell receptor beta chain sequence. It has no known antigen specificity. Base quality data are lacking; no much larger clone is found one base away. What this sample's time point label stands for: baseline before first vaccination. The vaccinee samples were drawn from two UK trials, COV001 and COV002, one of which was a single-blind randomized controlled phase 2/3 trial testing AZD1222 (ChAdOx1 nCoV-19) in healthy adults. For TCRbeta chain sequencing, PBMC samples from trial participants were taken at day 0 and at day 28 after the second dose. This entry comes from a study of T cell responses to AZD1222 COVID-19 vaccine (dated by TCRdb to the early 2020s). Turning to the overall study: AZD1222 recipients with second doses at about 4 weeks or about 12 weeks were pooled, because spike-specific TCR depth and breadth did not differ between schedules. TCR sequencing was performed for some 250 trial participants, of whom 207 were given two doses of AZD1222 and around 25 were given two doses of MenACWY control vaccine. Trial participants were enrolled by age into 18-55, 56-69 and 70-plus year subgroups, with roughly 150, 30 and 60 TCR-sequenced participants respectively. What the work shows at the level of the full study, not this receptor alone: Participants were mostly white British, with more females than males. The authors suggested clonal diversity may have been underestimated. Because no day 14 peak-response samples were available, the repertoires could be characterized only after the peak T cell response. Conclusions about previously exposed vaccinees were limited because only six or seven AZD1222 recipients were SARS-CoV-2 seropositive at baseline. A significant rise in spike-specific TCR breadth and depth was observed after two AZD1222 doses relative to day 0 and relative to MenACWY recipients. Vaccine-associated CD4 TCRs spanned the whole spike protein, with dominant responses in regions 160-218 and 743-854. The 56-69-year group was small, and its depth increase did not reach significance, likely because of low power. Epitopes outside the regions mutated in the B.1.351 and B.1.1.7 variants were reportedly recognized by nearly half of the unique spike-specific TCRs.

The CDR3 regions of human TCRbeta chains were analyzed by immunosequencing. Per the authors' processing: TCRs in the repertoires were matched against a reference library of SARS-CoV-2-specific TCRs that had been generated with the MIRA antigen-specificity platform. Breadth was defined as the fraction of unique TCRs that were SARS-CoV-2-associated. Depth was defined as the fraction of total T cells that were SARS-CoV-2-associated. Using the MIRA data, every spike-specific TCR was mapped to the spike region that the TCR reacted to and assigned to either a CD4 or a CD8 class. Log10-transformed breadth and depth values were compared by one-way ANOVA with Sidak's multiple comparisons tests. TCRdb's version of the immuneACCESS table is confined to in-frame rearrangements and falls short of the full clone set. An unresolved V gene accounts for under half of the shortfall where checked; the remainder is of unknown origin. D and trimming come from the DNA, and the V and J calls and clone size come from that table. This sample holds 150,000 to 200,000 clones; 87% were observed only once. The biggest ten clones account for around 2.6% of the sample.

The specimen was peripheral blood, collected on day 0 of AZD1222 vaccination. This TCR was recovered from an adult in good health.

The DNA sequence is given as TGTGCCAGCAGTTACTCTTTAGGAGAGAACTACGAGCAGTACTTC. This sequence encodes CASSYSLGENYEQYF. The chain is encoded by TRBV6-5 joined to TRBJ2-7, with an unclear D gene assignment. Sequences MNHEY (CDR1) and SVGAGI (CDR2) are obtained from the germline V gene. The V end loses 0 bases and the J end loses 3 bases, and a stretch of 12 bases separates them. The CDR3 numbers 15 residues from cysteine through phenylalanine. The retained sequence is limited to the CDR3, 45 bases, with the frame set at the first base.